The clone carrying this T cell receptor (beta chain) was counted ten times or more. The antigen remains undetermined. The entry originates in a study of T-cell reconstitution after alpha-beta-depleted transplantation in children. The study, taken as a whole, reports: Certain patients had high TCRbeta diversity at day 60, and it came from recipient T cells and thymic progenitors that survived. There were reportedly several hundred expanded graft clones from which alpha-beta T cells came about two months after transplant.

The TCRbeta library incorporated unique molecular identifiers. A single record per CDR3 protein comes from TCRdb applying MiXCR to the PCR reads. The repertoire includes fewer than 550,000 distinct CDR3 sequences, 10% to 13% of them detected once, and just over 2% sits in the top ten. Losses at the gene ends were 6 bases for V and 5 bases for J; bases not matched to a gene: 7. There are 14 residues in the CDR3. The sample here was PBMCs, taken before TCRalphabeta/CD19-depleted stem cell transplant. The rearrangement links TRBV12-3 or TRBV12-4 to TRBJ1-5; the match to TRBD1 covers 7 bases. The clonotype was recovered from a child under 10 years old with inherited bone marrow failure, due to receive a stem cell transplant. The CDR3 spells CASSATGFYQPQHF. The CDR3 DNA sequence: TGTGCCAGCAGCGCGACAGGGTTCTATCAGCCCCAGCATTTT.